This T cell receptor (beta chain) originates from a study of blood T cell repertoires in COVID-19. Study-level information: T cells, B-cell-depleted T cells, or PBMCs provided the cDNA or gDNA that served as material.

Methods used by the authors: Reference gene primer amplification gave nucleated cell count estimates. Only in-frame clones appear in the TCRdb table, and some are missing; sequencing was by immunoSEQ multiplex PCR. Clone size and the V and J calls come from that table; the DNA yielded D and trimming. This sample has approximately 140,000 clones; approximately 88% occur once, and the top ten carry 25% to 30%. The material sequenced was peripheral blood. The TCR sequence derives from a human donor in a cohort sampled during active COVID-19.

DNA for the CDR3: TGCGCCAGCAGCGGAGCGGTTACGAACACCGGGGAGCTGTTTTTT. This encodes CASSGAVTNTGELFF. This sequence joins TRBV5-1 and TRBJ2-2; maybe TRBD2 (5 bases). The CDR3 covers 15 residues. Trimming cost V 4 bases and J 0 bases, with 10 bases left between them. CDR1 and CDR2 (germline): SGHRS, YFSETQ.